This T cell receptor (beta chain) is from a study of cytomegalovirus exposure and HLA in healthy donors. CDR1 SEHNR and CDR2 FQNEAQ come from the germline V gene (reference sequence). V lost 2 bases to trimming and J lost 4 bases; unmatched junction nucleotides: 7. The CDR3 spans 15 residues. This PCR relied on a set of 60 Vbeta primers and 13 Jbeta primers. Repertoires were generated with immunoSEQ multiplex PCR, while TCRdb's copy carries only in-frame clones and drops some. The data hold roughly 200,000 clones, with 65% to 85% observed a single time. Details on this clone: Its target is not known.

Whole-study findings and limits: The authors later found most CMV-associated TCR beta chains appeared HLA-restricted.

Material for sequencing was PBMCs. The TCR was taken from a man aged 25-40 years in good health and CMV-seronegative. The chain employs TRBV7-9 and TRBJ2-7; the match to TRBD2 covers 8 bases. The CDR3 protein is CASSLLVAGSYEQYF. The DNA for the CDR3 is TGTGCCAGCAGCTTACTGGTAGCGGGGTCTTACGAGCAGTACTTC.